This T cell receptor (beta chain) was documented in a study of shared clonotypes between healthy human individuals. Study context: Per donor, three plates held CD4 naive cells, three held CD4 memory, two held CD8 naive and one held CD8 memory.

This CDR3 is 18 amino acids long. Trimming pared 0 bases from V and 3 bases from J, leaving 18 bases between. Germline-derived CDR1 and CDR2 are MGHRA and YSYEKL. This clone showed up just once. Its antigen is not identified. Those who donated were healthy HIV-negative adults, with no recent acute infections or vaccinations reported. Repertoires were generated with immunoSEQ multiplex PCR, while TCRdb's copy carries only in-frame clones and drops some. Of 500,000 or so clones listed, roughly 95% are singletons. General study results and limits: Few donors limited the genetic and exposure-history diversity represented. Naive subsets tended to show greater estimated richness than memory subsets.

The sequence was obtained from a woman in her thirties in good health. The specimen sequenced was naive CD4+ T cells sorted from blood. As for subset: CD45RA+ positively selected. The chain carries TRBV4-1 and TRBJ2-1, with D perhaps TRBD1 (6 bases). CDR3 coding DNA: TGCGCCAGCAGCCAAGATCTTCTCGTGGCAGGGGTCTACAATGAGCAGTTCTTC. Translated, it gives CASSQDLLVAGVYNEQFF.